This T cell receptor (beta chain) originates from a study of cytomegalovirus exposure and HLA in healthy donors. PCR involved 60 Vbeta and 13 Jbeta primers. The data were produced by immunoSEQ multiplex PCR, yet TCRdb's version contains in-frame clones alone and is incomplete. In the table there are about 230,000 clones, just under 85% of which are singletons. The TCR was taken from a woman between 40 and 55 years old in good health and CMV-seronegative. Sequencing used PBMCs.

Here the CDR3 DNA reads TGTGCCAGCAGCACCCTTGTGGGGGCCCAAAACATTCAGTACTTC. It encodes CASSTLVGAQNIQYF. The chain links TRBV5-8 to TRBJ2-4, with a tentative D call TRBD1 (6 bases). This CDR3 is built from 15 residues. Trimming pared 4 bases from V and 5 bases from J, leaving 16 bases between. The germline gives CDR1 SGHTS, CDR2 YDEGEE.